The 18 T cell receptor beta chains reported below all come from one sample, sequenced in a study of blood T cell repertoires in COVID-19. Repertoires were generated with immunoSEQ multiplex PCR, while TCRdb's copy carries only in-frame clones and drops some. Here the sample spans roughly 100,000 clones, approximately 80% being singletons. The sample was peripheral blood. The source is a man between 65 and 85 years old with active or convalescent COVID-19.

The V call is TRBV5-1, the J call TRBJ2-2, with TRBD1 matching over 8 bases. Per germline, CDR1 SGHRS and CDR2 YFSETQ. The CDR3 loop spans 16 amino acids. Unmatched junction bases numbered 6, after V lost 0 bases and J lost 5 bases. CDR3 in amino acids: CASSLARTGTTGELFF. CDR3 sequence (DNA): TGCGCCAGCAGCTTGGCCAGGACAGGGACTACCGGGGAGCTGTTTTTT.

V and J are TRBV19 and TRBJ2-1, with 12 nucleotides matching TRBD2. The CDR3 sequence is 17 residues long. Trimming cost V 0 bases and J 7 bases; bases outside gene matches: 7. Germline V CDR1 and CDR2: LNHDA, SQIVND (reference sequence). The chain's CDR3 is CASSIDPPGLAGNEQFF. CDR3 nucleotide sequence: TGTGCCAGTAGTATAGACCCTCCGGGACTAGCGGGTAATGAGCAGTTCTTC.

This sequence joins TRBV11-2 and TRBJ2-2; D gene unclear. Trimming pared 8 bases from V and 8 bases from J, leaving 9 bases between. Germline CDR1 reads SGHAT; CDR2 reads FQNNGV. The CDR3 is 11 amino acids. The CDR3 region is CASPNRGELFF. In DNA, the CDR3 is TGTGCCAGCCCCAACCGGGGGGAGCTGTTTTTT.

Here the CDR3 DNA reads TGTGCCAGCAGCCAAGGACGAGGGACCCAGTACTTC. Translated, it gives CASSQGRGTQYF. The rearrangement uses TRBV4-2 and TRBJ2-5, with D unresolved. Trimming left V 1 base short and J 7 bases short, with 7 bases between. Germline V lookup: CDR1 LGHNA, CDR2 YNFKEQ. The CDR3 runs 12 residues.

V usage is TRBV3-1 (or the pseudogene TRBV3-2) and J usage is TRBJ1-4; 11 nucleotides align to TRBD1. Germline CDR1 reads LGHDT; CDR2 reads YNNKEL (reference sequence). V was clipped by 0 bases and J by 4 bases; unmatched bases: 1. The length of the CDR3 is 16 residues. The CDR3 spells CASSQEGTGGNEKLFF. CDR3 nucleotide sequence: TGTGCCAGCAGCCAAGAGGGGACAGGGGGTAATGAAAAACTGTTTTTT.

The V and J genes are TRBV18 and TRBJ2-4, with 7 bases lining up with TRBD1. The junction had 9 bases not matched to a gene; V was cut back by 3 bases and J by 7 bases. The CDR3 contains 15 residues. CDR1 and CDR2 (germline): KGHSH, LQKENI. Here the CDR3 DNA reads TGTGCCAGCTCACCGGGACAGTCAAAAGTTAACATTCAGTACTTC. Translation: CASSPGQSKVNIQYF.

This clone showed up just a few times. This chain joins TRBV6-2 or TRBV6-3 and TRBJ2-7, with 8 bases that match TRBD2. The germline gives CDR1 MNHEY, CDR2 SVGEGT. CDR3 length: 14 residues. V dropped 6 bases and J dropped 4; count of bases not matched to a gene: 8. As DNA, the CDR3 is TGTGCCAGCAGCCCGGGACTAGTCGTTTACGAGCAGTACTTC. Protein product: CASSPGLVVYEQYF.

The CDR3 protein is CASSRDFNQPQHF. In DNA, the CDR3 is TGTGCCAGCAGTAGGGACTTTAATCAGCCCCAGCATTTT. V and J are TRBV12-3 or TRBV12-4 and TRBJ1-5; possible D gene TRBD1, 5 bases. This CDR3 has 13 residues. With 5 bases removed from V and 4 bases from J, the gap between germline ends came to 9 bases.

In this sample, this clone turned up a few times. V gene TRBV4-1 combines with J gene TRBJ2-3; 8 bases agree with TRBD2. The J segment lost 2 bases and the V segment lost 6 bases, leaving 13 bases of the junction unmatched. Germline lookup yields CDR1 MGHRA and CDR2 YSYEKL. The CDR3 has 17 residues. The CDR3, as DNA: TGCGCCAGCAGGTCAGATCCCGGGACTAGGGTCACAGATACGCAGTATTTT. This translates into CASRSDPGTRVTDTQYF.

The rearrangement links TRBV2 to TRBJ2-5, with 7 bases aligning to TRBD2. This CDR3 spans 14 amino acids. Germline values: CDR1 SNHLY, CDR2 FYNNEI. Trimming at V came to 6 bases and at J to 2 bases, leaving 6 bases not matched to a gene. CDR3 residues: CASSQERGQETQYF. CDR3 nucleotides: TGTGCCAGCAGCCAGGAGCGGGGTCAAGAGACCCAGTACTTC.

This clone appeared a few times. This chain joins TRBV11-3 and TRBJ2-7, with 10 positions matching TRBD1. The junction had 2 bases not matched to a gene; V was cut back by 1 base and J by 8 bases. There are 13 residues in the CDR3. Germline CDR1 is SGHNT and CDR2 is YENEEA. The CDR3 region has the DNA TGTGCCAGCAGCTTAGGGACAGGGGGACAGCAGTACTTC. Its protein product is CASSLGTGGQQYF.

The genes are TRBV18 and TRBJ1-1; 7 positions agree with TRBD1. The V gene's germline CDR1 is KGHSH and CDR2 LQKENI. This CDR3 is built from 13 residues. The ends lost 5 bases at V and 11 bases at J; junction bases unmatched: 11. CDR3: CASSTNRDSKAFF. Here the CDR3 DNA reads TGTGCCAGCTCAACGAATCGGGACAGTAAGGCTTTCTTT. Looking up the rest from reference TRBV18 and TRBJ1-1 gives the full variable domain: NAGVMQNPRHLVRRRGQEARLRCSPMKGHSHVYWYRQLPEEGLKFMVYLQKENIIDESGMPKERFSAEFPKEGPSILRIQQVVRGDSAAYFCASSTNRDSKAFFGQGTRLTVV.

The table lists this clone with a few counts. CDR3 protein: CASSVSEGVYEKLFF. The CDR3 bases are TGTGCCAGCAGCGTAAGTGAGGGTGTGTATGAAAAACTGTTTTTT. This sequence joins TRBV9 and TRBJ1-4; D is uncertain. Trimming removed 1 base at V and 6 bases at J, with 13 bases between. The CDR3 spans 15 residues. Per germline, CDR1 SGDLS and CDR2 YYNGEE.

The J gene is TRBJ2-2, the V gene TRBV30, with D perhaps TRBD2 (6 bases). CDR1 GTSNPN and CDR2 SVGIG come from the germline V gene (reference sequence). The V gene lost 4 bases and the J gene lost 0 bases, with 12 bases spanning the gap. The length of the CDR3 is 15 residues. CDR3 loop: CAWNGGGANTGELFF. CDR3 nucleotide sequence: TGTGCCTGGAATGGTGGCGGGGCGAACACCGGGGAGCTGTTTTTT. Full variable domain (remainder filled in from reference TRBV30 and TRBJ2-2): SQTIHQWPATLVQPVGSPLSLECTVEGTSNPNLYWYRQAAGRGLQLLFYSVGIGQISSEVPQNLSASRPQDRQFILSSKKLLLSDSGFYLCAWNGGGANTGELFFGEGSRLTVL.

For the CDR3, the DNA is TGCGCCAGCAGCGTTAGCGGGATCAATGAGCAGTTCTTC. This translates into CASSVSGINEQFF. The chain combines TRBV5-1 with TRBJ2-1; TRBD2 matches at 8 bases. The V segment lost 4 bases and the J segment 6 bases; nucleotides outside the gene matches: 3. The CDR3 consists of 13 residues. CDR1 is SGHRS and CDR2 is YFSETQ in the germline V gene.

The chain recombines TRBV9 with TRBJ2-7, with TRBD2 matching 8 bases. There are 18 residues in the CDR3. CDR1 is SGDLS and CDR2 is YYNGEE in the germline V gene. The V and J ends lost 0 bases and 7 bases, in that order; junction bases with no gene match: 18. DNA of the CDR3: TGTGCCAGCAGCGTAGGGTTGATTACCGGGACGCCGGGGGGGGAGCAGTACTTC. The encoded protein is CASSVGLITGTPGGEQYF.

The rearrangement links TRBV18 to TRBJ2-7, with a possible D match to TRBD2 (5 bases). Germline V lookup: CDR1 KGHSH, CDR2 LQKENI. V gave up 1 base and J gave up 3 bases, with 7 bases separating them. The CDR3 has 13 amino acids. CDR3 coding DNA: TGTGCCAGCTCACCACAGCGGATCTACGAGCAGTACTTC. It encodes CASSPQRIYEQYF. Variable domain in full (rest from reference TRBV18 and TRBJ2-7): NAGVMQNPRHLVRRRGQEARLRCSPMKGHSHVYWYRQLPEEGLKFMVYLQKENIIDESGMPKERFSAEFPKEGPSILRIQQVVRGDSAAYFCASSPQRIYEQYFGPGTRLTVT.

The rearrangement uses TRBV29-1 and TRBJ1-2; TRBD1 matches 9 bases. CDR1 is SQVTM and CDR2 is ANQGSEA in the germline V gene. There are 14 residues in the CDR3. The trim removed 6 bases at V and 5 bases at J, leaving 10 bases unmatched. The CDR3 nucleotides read TGCAGCGTCGCTATGTTAGGGACAGGGTATGGCTACACCTTC. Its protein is CSVAMLGTGYGYTF.